Detailed here is one T cell receptor beta chain. The repertoire was sequenced with immunoSEQ multiplex PCR; TCRdb's copy has only in-frame clones and lacks some. Among over 55,000 clones listed, roughly 82% were seen once. These data are taken from a study of OX40 agonist ivuxolimab in advanced cancers. Germline CDR1 is MNHNS and CDR2 is SASEGT. This CDR3 is 13 amino acids long. With 6 bases removed from V and 8 bases from J, the gap between germline ends came to 16 bases. This sequence joins TRBV6-1 and TRBJ1-2; D gene uncertain. The source of this sequence is an adult with an advanced solid tumor such as melanoma, head and neck, liver or kidney cancer. The material was CD4+ or CD8+ T cells sorted from blood, obtained in a trial of the OX40 agonist ivuxolimab. The CDR3 DNA reads TGTGCCAGCAGAGGCGACACCGCACCCGGCTACACCTTC. Translating it yields CASRGDTAPGYTF.